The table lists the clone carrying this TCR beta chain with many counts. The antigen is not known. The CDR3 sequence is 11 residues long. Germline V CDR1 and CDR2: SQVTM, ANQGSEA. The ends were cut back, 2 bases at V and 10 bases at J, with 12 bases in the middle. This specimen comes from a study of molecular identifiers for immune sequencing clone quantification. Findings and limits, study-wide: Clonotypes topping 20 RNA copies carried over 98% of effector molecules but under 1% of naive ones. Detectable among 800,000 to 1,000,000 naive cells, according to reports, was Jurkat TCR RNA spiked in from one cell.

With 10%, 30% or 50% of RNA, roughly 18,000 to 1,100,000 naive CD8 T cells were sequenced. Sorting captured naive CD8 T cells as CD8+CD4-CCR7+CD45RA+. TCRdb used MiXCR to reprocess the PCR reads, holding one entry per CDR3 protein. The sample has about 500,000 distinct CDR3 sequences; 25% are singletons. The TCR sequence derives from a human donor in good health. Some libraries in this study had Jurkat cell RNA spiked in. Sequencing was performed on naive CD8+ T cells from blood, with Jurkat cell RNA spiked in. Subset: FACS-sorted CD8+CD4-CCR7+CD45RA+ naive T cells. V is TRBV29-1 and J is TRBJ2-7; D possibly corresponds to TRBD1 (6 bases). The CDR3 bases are TGCAGCGTTGAACTGACAGGAGCCCAGTACTTC. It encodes CSVELTGAQYF.